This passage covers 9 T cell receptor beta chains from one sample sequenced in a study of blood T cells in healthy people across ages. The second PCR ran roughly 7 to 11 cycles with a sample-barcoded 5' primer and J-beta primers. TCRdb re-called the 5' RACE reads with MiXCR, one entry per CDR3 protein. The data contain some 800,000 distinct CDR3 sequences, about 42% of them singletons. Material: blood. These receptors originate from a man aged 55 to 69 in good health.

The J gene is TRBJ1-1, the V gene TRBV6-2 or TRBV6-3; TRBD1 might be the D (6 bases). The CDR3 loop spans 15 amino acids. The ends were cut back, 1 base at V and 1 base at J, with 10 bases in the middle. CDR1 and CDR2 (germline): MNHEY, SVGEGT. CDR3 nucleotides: TGTGCCAGCAGTTACTGGGGACAAGCGAACACTGAAGCTTTCTTT. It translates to CASSYWGQANTEAFF.

CDR3 in amino acids: CASSPRGTAKTQYF. CDR3 sequence (DNA): TGCGCCAGCAGCCCTCGGGGGACAGCGAAGACCCAGTACTTC. The V gene is TRBV5-1, the J gene TRBJ2-5, with D perhaps matching TRBD1 (7 bases). Between the trimmed V and J ends, which lost 4 bases and 6 bases, there was a span of 16 bases. Per the germline V gene, CDR1 is SGHRS and CDR2 is YFSETQ. The length of the CDR3 is 14 residues.

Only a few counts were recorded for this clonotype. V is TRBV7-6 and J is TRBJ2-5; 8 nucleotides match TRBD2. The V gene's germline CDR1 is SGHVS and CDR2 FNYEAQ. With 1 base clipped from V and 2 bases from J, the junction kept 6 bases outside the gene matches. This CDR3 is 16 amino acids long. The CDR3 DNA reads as TGTGCCAGCAGCTTAGAGGCGGGGGGCAGTCAAGAGACCCAGTACTTC. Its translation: CASSLEAGGSQETQYF.

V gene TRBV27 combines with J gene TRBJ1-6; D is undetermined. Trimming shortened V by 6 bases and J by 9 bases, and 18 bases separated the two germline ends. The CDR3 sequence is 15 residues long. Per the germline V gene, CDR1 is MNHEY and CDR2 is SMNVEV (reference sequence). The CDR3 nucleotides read TGTGCCAGCAGCTTGACTCGTCCCGTTGGTTCACCCCTCCACTTT. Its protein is CASSLTRPVGSPLHF.

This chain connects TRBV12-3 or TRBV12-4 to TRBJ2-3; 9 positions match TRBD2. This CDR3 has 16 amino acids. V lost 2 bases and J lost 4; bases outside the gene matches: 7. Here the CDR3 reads CASSLISGGYADTQYF. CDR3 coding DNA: TGTGCCAGCAGTTTAATTAGCGGGGGTTATGCAGATACGCAGTATTTT.

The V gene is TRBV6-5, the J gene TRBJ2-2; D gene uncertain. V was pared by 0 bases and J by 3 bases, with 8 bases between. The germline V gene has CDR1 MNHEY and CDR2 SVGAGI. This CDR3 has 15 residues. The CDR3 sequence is CASSYSFTHTGELFF. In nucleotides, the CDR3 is TGTGCCAGCAGTTACTCGTTCACGCACACCGGGGAGCTGTTTTTT.

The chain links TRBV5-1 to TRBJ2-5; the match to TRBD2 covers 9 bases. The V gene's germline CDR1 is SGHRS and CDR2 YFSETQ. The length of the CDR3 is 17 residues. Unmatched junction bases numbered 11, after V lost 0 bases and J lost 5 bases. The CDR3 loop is CASSLEVVSSGVETQYF. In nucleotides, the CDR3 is TGCGCCAGCAGCTTGGAGGTAGTGTCTAGCGGGGTGGAGACCCAGTACTTC.

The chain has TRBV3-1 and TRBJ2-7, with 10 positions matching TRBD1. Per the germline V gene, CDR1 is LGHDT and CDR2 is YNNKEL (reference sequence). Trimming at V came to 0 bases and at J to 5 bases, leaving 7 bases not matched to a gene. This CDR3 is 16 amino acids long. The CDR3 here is CASSQDAGQGVDEQYF. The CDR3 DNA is TGTGCCAGCAGCCAAGATGCAGGACAGGGGGTAGACGAGCAGTACTTC.

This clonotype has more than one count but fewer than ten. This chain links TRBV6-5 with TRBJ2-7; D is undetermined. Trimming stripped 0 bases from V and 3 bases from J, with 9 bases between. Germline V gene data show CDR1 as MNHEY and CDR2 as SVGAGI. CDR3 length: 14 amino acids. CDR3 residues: CASSYSGANYEQYF. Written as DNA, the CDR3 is TGTGCCAGCAGTTACTCGGGCGCTAACTACGAGCAGTACTTC.